In this sample, the clone carrying this T cell receptor beta chain turned up once. The authors ran a second PCR of about 6 to 11 cycles using a sample-barcoded 5' primer and a J-beta primer mix. TCRdb fed the 5' RACE reads into MiXCR, producing one record per CDR3 protein. Here the sample spans fewer than 1 million distinct CDR3 sequences, around 42% being singletons. This entry comes from a study of blood T cells in healthy people across ages. The CDR3 sequence is 14 residues long. Per the germline V gene, CDR1 is LNHDA and CDR2 is SQIVND (reference sequence). The receptor comes from a man aged 55 to 70 in good health. Sequencing was performed on blood. This chain links TRBV19 with TRBJ2-7; D gene uncertain. Near its end, the DNA agrees better with TRBJ2-5, so the J call may be wrong. The CDR3 loop reads CASSIPQISETQYF. The DNA of the CDR3 is TGTGCCAGTAGTATTCCGCAGATCTCGGAGACCCAGTACTTC.